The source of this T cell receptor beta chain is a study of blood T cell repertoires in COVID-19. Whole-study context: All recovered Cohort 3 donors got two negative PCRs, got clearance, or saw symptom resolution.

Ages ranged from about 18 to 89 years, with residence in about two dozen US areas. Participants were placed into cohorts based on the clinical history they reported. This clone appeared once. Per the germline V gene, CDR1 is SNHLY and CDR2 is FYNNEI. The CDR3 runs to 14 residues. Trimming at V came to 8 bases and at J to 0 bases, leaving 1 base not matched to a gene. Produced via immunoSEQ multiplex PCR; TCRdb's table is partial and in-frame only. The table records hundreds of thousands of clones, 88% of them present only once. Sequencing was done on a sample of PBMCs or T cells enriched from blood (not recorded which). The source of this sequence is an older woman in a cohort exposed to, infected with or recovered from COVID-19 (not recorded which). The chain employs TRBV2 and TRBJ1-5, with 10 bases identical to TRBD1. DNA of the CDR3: TGTGCCAGCGGGACAGGGGTTAGCAATCAGCCCCAGCATTTT. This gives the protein CASGTGVSNQPQHF.